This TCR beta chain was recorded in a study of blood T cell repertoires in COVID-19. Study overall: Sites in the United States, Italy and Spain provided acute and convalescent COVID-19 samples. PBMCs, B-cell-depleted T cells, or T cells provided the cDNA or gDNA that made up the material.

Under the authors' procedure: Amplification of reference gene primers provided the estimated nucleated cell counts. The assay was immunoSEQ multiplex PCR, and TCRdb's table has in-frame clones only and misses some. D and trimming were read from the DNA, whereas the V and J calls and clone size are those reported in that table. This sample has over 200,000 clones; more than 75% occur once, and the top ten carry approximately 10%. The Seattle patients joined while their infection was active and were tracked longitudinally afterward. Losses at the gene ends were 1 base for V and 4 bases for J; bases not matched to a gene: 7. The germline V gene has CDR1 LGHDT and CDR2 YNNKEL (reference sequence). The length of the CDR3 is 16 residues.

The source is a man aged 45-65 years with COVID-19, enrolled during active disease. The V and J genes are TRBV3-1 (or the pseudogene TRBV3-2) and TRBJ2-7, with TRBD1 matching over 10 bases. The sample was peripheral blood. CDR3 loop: CASSQGLTGGLYEQYF. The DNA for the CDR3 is TGTGCCAGCAGCCAAGGACTGACAGGGGGCTTATACGAGCAGTACTTC.